This record looks at one T cell receptor (beta chain) sequence and its context. Deletions cut 0 bases from V and 8 bases from J, with 13 bases between. Per germline, CDR1 SGHNT and CDR2 YENEEA. CDR3 length: 14 residues. The sample belongs to a study of blood T cell repertoires in COVID-19. Using immunoSEQ multiplex PCR, the repertoire was profiled, and TCRdb retains in-frame clones only, with some absent. The table has 200,000 to 250,000 clones, more than 80% seen once. Allocation to cohorts depended on clinical history reported by the participants. The chain joins TRBV11-3 to TRBJ1-1; D unresolved. Sequencing used PBMCs or T cells enriched from blood (not recorded which). The receptor's source is a man between 60 and 75 years old who had recovered from COVID-19. The CDR3 loop is CASSLDRVAGEAFF. For the CDR3, the DNA is TGTGCCAGCAGCTTAGATCGGGTGGCGGGCGAAGCTTTCTTT.